These 26 T cell receptor beta chains originate from one sample sequenced in a study of cytomegalovirus exposure and HLA in healthy donors. Primers included in the PCR were 60 Vbeta and 13 Jbeta primers. Generated by immunoSEQ multiplex PCR, the TCRdb table keeps only in-frame clones and is missing some. Among 100,000 to 150,000 clones listed, 80% were seen once. The sequencing input was PBMCs. These receptors all come from a woman in her thirties or forties in good health and CMV-seronegative.

This clone was observed a handful of times. The CDR3 here is CASSVGSPGSEAFF. The CDR3 DNA is TGTGCCAGCAGCGTGGGTAGTCCGGGGAGTGAAGCTTTCTTT. The V call is TRBV9, the J call TRBJ1-1, with D hard to call. CDR3 size: 14 residues. From germline, CDR1 is SGDLS and CDR2 YYNGEE. Trimming stripped 2 bases from V and 7 bases from J, with 15 bases between.

The rearrangement links TRBV4-2 to TRBJ2-1; no reliable D call. The CDR3 loop spans 13 amino acids. Trimming pared 4 bases from V and 7 bases from J, leaving 11 bases between. The germline gives CDR1 LGHNA, CDR2 YNFKEQ. CDR3 DNA sequence: TGTGCCAGCAGCCCGATGGCGGCTAATGAGCAGTTCTTC. Its translation: CASSPMAANEQFF.

The genes are TRBV6-4 and TRBJ2-1; maybe TRBD1 (5 bases). Germline CDR1 is MRHNA and CDR2 is SNTAGT. The CDR3 is made up of 11 amino acids. V lost 3 bases, J lost 8 bases, and 5 bases lay in between. The CDR3 nucleotides are TGTGCCAGCAGTGAAGGGGATGAGCAGTTCTTC. Protein: CASSEGDEQFF.

This chain links TRBV27 with TRBJ2-3; D is unresolved. V was clipped by 6 bases and J by 2 bases, with 3 bases between them. CDR3 size: 11 residues. Germline V gene lookup returns CDR1 MNHEY and CDR2 SMNVEV (reference sequence). CDR3 protein: CASSHTDTQYF. Written as DNA, the CDR3 is TGTGCCAGCAGCCACACAGATACGCAGTATTTT.

V is TRBV6-1 and J is TRBJ2-1; D may be TRBD1 (6 bases). This CDR3 has 18 residues. Trimming pared 1 base from V and 9 bases from J, leaving 25 bases between. Germline-derived CDR1 and CDR2 are MNHNS and SASEGT. Written as DNA, the CDR3 is TGTGCCAGCAGTGAAGTCGGGACACCTCCGGGGAGTCCAAGTGAGCAGTTCTTC. Translated: CASSEVGTPPGSPSEQFF.

This clone was observed a few times. The V and J genes are TRBV19 and TRBJ1-6, with 10 bases identical to TRBD1. CDR3 size: 12 residues. Losses at the gene ends were 8 bases for V and 10 bases for J; bases not matched to a gene: 2. Germline lookup yields CDR1 LNHDA and CDR2 SQIVND (reference sequence). This CDR3 reads CASGTGESPLHF. The CDR3 DNA reads TGTGCCAGTGGGACAGGGGAATCACCCCTCCACTTT. Supplemented by reference TRBV19 and TRBJ1-6, the full variable domain reads DGGITQSPKYLFRKEGQNVTLSCEQNLNHDAMYWYRQDPGQGLRLIYYSQIVNDFQKGDIAEGYSVSREKKESFPLTVTSAQKNPTAFYLCASGTGESPLHFGNGTRLTVT.

The chain links TRBV9 to TRBJ2-1, with a possible D match to TRBD1 (6 bases). Germline CDR1 is SGDLS and CDR2 is YYNGEE. The V end lost 4 bases, the J end lost 5 bases, and 22 bases lay between the germline ends. There are 17 residues in the CDR3. CDR3 bases: TGTGCCAGCAGCTTTCGAATAACCCCCAGGGGCCACAATGAGCAGTTCTTC. This codes for CASSFRITPRGHNEQFF. Based on the CDR3 plus reference TRBV9 and TRBJ2-1, the full variable domain is DSGVTQTPKHLITATGQRVTLRCSPRSGDLSVYWYQQSLDQGLQFLIQYYNGEERAKGNILERFSAQQFPDLHSELNLSSLELGDSALYFCASSFRITPRGHNEQFFGPGTRLTVL.

The chain joins TRBV14 to TRBJ1-2; 7 nucleotides agree with TRBD1. The CDR3 consists of 15 residues. The V and J ends lost 4 bases and 3 bases, in that order; junction bases with no gene match: 8. Germline CDR1 SGHDN, CDR2 FVKESK. The CDR3: CASSPNRGVDYGYTF. The CDR3, as DNA: TGTGCCAGCAGCCCGAACAGGGGTGTGGACTATGGCTACACCTTC.

The genes are TRBV19 and TRBJ1-1; maybe TRBD1 (5 bases). Germline lookup yields CDR1 LNHDA and CDR2 SQIVND (reference sequence). CDR3 size: 14 residues. V was trimmed by 1 base and J by 5 bases, leaving 11 bases between them. CDR3 coding DNA: TGTGCCAGTAGTATAGGGCGCAGGGTAACTGAAGCTTTCTTT. Translation: CASSIGRRVTEAFF.

The CDR3 DNA sequence: TGTGCCAGCAGCCCCAAGACAGGACCTTACTCTGGGGCCAACGTCCTGACTTTC. This translates into CASSPKTGPYSGANVLTF. This chain connects TRBV2 to TRBJ2-6; D may be TRBD1 (6 bases). Looked up from germline, CDR1 is SNHLY and CDR2 is FYNNEI. Deletions cut 6 bases from V and 0 bases from J, with 18 bases between. The CDR3 loop spans 18 amino acids.

CDR3 region: CSVHTPVGNEQFF. CDR3 sequence (DNA): TGCAGCGTTCACACCCCCGTTGGTAATGAGCAGTTCTTC. This sequence joins TRBV29-1 and TRBJ2-1, with unresolved D. With 5 bases removed from V and 7 bases from J, the gap between germline ends came to 15 bases. CDR3 size: 13 residues. CDR1 is SQVTM and CDR2 is ANQGSEA in the germline V gene.

The table lists this clone with a count of one. The J gene is TRBJ2-7, the V gene TRBV15; 11 bases fit TRBD2. CDR1 LNHNV and CDR2 YYDKDF come from the germline V gene (reference sequence). The length of the CDR3 is 19 residues. J lost 5 bases, V lost 0 bases, and 15 bases had no gene match. The CDR3 coding sequence is TGTGCCACCAGCAGAGATAGGGGCGCCCCACTAGCGGGAGTAAACGAGCAGTACTTC. Encoded protein: CATSRDRGAPLAGVNEQYF.

V is TRBV4-2 and J is TRBJ2-7, with 7 bases identical to TRBD1. Germline V gene sequence: CDR1 LGHNA, CDR2 YNFKEQ. With 2 bases clipped from V and 0 bases from J, the junction kept 4 bases outside the gene matches. This CDR3 region has 15 residues. The CDR3: CASSQSGTVSYEQYF. In DNA, the CDR3 is TGTGCCAGCAGCCAATCCGGGACAGTCTCCTACGAGCAGTACTTC.

This clone was seen once. The J gene is TRBJ2-7, the V gene TRBV28, with D hard to call. V lost 6 bases, J lost 4 bases, and 4 bases lay in between. This CDR3 contains 10 residues. The V gene's germline CDR1 is MDHEN and CDR2 SYDVKM. The CDR3 loop is CASSEYEQYF. The CDR3, as DNA: TGTGCCAGCAGCGAGTACGAGCAGTACTTC.

This clone has just one count. A read error may produce the germline difference seen at one junction end. The J gene is TRBJ2-2, the V gene TRBV9; possible D gene TRBD2, 6 bases. The CDR3 totals 16 residues. The germline V gene encodes CDR1 SGDLS and CDR2 YYNGEE. CDR3 nucleotides: TGTGCCCGCAGCGACCTTGCGGGATCGAACACCGGGGAGCTGTTTTTT. Residues: CARSDLAGSNTGELFF.

V usage is TRBV5-6 and J usage is TRBJ1-2; 7 bases are a match to TRBD1. V lost 0 bases and J lost 0; bases outside the gene matches: 11. The germline gives CDR1 SGHDT, CDR2 YYEEEE. There are 18 residues in the CDR3. The CDR3 nucleotides read TGTGCCAGCAGCTTGGGGGTACATGGGACAGTAGCTAACTATGGCTACACCTTC. This gives the protein CASSLGVHGTVANYGYTF.

The chain is built from TRBV27 and TRBJ2-7, with 9 bases identical to TRBD2. With 0 bases clipped from V and 5 bases from J, the junction kept 5 bases outside the gene matches. The germline V gene encodes CDR1 MNHEY and CDR2 SMNVEV (reference sequence). CDR3 length: 15 residues. The CDR3 nucleotides read TGTGCCAGCAGTTTATCTAGCGGGAGCTCTGACGAGCAGTACTTC. It codes for CASSLSSGSSDEQYF.

The rearrangement joins TRBV6-6 to TRBJ2-5; no firm D call. V was clipped by 5 bases and J by 3 bases, with 4 bases between them. The CDR3 loop spans 11 amino acids. The V gene's germline CDR1 is MNHNY and CDR2 SVGAGI (reference sequence). The CDR3 sequence is CASSQKETQYF. For the CDR3, the DNA is TGTGCCAGCAGTCAGAAAGAGACCCAGTACTTC.

The chain has TRBV4-2 and TRBJ2-3; TRBD2 matches 13 bases. Germline V gene lookup returns CDR1 LGHNA and CDR2 YNFKEQ. V shed 0 bases and J 4 bases; nucleotides not matched to a gene: 4. The CDR3 runs to 17 residues. In DNA, the CDR3 is TGTGCCAGCAGCCAAGAACTAGCGGGGGGGCCCGCAGATACGCAGTATTTT. The encoded protein is CASSQELAGGPADTQYF.

The gene calls are TRBV5-1 and TRBJ2-7, with 10 bases matching TRBD2. Germline CDR1 and CDR2: SGHRS and YFSETQ. CDR3 size: 15 residues. The J segment lost 3 bases and the V segment lost 3 bases, leaving 6 bases of the junction unmatched. The CDR3 coding sequence is TGCGCCAGCAGCTGGACTAGCGGTGGAAACTACGAGCAGTACTTC. Amino acids: CASSWTSGGNYEQYF.

This clone was seen once. The chain links TRBV19 to TRBJ1-1, with a possible D match to TRBD1 (5 bases). The CDR3 extends over 15 amino acids. V was pared by 1 base and J by 4 bases, with 13 bases between. The germline gives CDR1 LNHDA, CDR2 SQIVND (reference sequence). CDR3 protein: CASSIARVGSTEAFF. In DNA, the CDR3 is TGTGCCAGTAGTATAGCCAGGGTAGGTAGCACTGAAGCTTTCTTT.

This clone was observed once. The chain combines TRBV6-5 with TRBJ1-1; the D gene is possibly TRBD1 (5 bases). Trimming shortened V by 5 bases and J by 6 bases, and 16 bases separated the two germline ends. The CDR3 is 14 amino acids. Germline loops: CDR1 MNHEY, CDR2 SVGAGI. CDR3 sequence: CASSAPGGRPEAFF. The CDR3 DNA is TGTGCCAGCAGTGCCCCGGGGGGTCGGCCTGAAGCTTTCTTT.

The V call is TRBV15, the J call TRBJ1-5; tentatively, D is TRBD1 (6 bases). Deletions cut 6 bases from V and 7 bases from J, with 13 bases between. Germline loops: CDR1 LNHNV, CDR2 YYDKDF (reference sequence). This CDR3 has 13 amino acids. The CDR3 DNA follows: TGTGCCACCAGTAGGGGGAATGGACAGCCCCAGCATTTT. Translated: CATSRGNGQPQHF.

Here the CDR3 DNA reads TGTGCCAGCAGCGTAGCAGGGGGCAAGAACACCGGGGAGCTGTTTTTT. As protein: CASSVAGGKNTGELFF. The V gene is TRBV9, the J gene TRBJ2-2; 8 positions match TRBD1. Germline values: CDR1 SGDLS, CDR2 YYNGEE. The CDR3 consists of 16 residues. V was clipped by 0 bases and J by 1 base; unmatched bases: 2.

The chain joins TRBV11-2 to TRBJ1-1; D gene unclear. The V gene's germline CDR1 is SGHAT and CDR2 FQNNGV. This CDR3 comprises 13 residues. Trimming removed 2 bases at V and 9 bases at J, with 13 bases between. As DNA, the CDR3 is TGTGCCAGCAGCTTATTGGGCGCTCCGAAAGCTTTCTTT. It translates to CASSLLGAPKAFF.

The genes are TRBV6-5 and TRBJ2-2, with 8 bases that match TRBD2. After removal of 3 bases from V and 6 bases from J, the junction contained 6 bases not matched to a gene. CDR3 size: 15 residues. The germline gives CDR1 MNHEY, CDR2 SVGAGI. The DNA for the CDR3 is TGTGCCAGCAGTTATAGGGTCGGGGGGGCCGGGGAGCTGTTTTTT. Encoded protein: CASSYRVGGAGELFF.